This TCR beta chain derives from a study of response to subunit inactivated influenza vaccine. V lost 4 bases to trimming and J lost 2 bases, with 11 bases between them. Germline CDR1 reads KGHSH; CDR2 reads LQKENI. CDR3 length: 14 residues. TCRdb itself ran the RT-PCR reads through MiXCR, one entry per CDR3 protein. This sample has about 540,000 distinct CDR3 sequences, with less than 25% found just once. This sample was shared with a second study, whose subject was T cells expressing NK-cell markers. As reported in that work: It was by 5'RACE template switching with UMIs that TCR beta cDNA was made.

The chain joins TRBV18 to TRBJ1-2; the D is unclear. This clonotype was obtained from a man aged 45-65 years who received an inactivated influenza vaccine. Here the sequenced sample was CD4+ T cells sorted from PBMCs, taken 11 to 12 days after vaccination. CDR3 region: CASSQGSLNYGYTF. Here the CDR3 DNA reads TGTGCCAGCTCACAGGGTTCGCTCAACTATGGCTACACCTTC.